The 25 T cell receptor beta chains below were found in one sample sequenced in a study of CD8 T cells in Susac syndrome. The RNA input was about 0.45 to 1 ug, and it was reverse transcribed with random hexamers. TCRdb recomputed calls from the immunoSEQ multiplex PCR reads with MiXCR, one row per CDR3 protein. The data show some 110,000 distinct CDR3 sequences, 85% to 95% seen once. The sequencing input was CD8+ T cells from PBMCs. These receptors all stem from a human donor with Susac syndrome.

The chain recombines TRBV20-1 with TRBJ2-7; D is tentatively TRBD1 or TRBD2 (5 bases each). This CDR3 has 14 residues. The V end was cut by 0 bases, the J end by 3 bases, with 12 bases between. Germline V gene data show CDR1 as DFQATT and CDR2 as SNEGSKA (reference sequence). The CDR3 DNA is TGCAGTGCTAGAGAAGGGACCGAAAACTACGAGCAGTACTTC. Translated: CSAREGTENYEQYF.

V is TRBV30 and J is TRBJ2-2, with D uncertain. V lost 0 bases and J lost 3, with 2 bases in between. CDR3 length: 12 residues. In germline, CDR1 is GTSNPN, CDR2 SVGIG (reference sequence). CDR3 amino acids: CAWSVDTGELFF. The DNA for the CDR3 is TGTGCCTGGAGTGTCGACACCGGGGAGCTGTTTTTT.

The genes are TRBV5-1 and TRBJ2-7; TRBD1 agrees at 8 bases. Germline assignment: CDR1 SGHRS and CDR2 YFSETQ. Trimming cost V 0 bases and J 4 bases; bases outside gene matches: 6. There are 15 residues in the CDR3. Written as DNA, the CDR3 is TGCGCCAGCAGCTTGGCCGGCAGGGGGCAATACGAGCAGTACTTC. Translation: CASSLAGRGQYEQYF.

This clonotype has a single count. The J gene is TRBJ2-2, the V gene TRBV6-2 or TRBV6-3, with a possible D match to TRBD2 (7 bases). The CDR3 sequence is 16 residues long. V was pared by 4 bases and J by 4 bases, with 16 bases between. Germline V gives CDR1 MNHEY, CDR2 SVGEGT. For the CDR3, the DNA is TGTGCCAGCAGTTTCGGGCGGGGGCCTAGCACCGGGGAGCTGTTTTTT. Protein: CASSFGRGPSTGELFF.

This rearrangement joins TRBV27 to TRBJ2-1; 11 bases match TRBD2. The CDR3 contains 16 residues. V shed 3 bases, J shed 6 bases, and the junction held 7 bases outside the gene matches. Germline lookup yields CDR1 MNHEY and CDR2 SMNVEV (reference sequence). In DNA form, the CDR3 reads TGTGCCAGCAGTTTTGGCGCTAGCGGGGGGAGCAATGAGCAGTTCTTC. Translated, it gives CASSFGASGGSNEQFF.

The chain uses TRBV5-1 and TRBJ1-1; D ambiguous. This CDR3 is built from 15 residues. Germline assignment: CDR1 SGHRS and CDR2 YFSETQ. V lost 0 bases and J lost 0, with 9 bases in between. The CDR3 spells CASSLAEPMNTEAFF. DNA for the CDR3: TGCGCCAGCAGCTTGGCCGAACCAATGAACACTGAAGCTTTCTTT.

V gene TRBV18 combines with J gene TRBJ1-4; D ambiguous. This CDR3 has 15 amino acids. Germline loops: CDR1 KGHSH, CDR2 LQKENI. Trimming removed 4 bases from V and 0 bases from J, with 9 bases in between. The CDR3 spells CASSLGRATNEKLFF. The CDR3 bases are TGTGCCAGCTCACTTGGCCGAGCAACTAATGAAAAACTGTTTTTT.

This rearrangement joins TRBV27 to TRBJ2-7, with D possibly TRBD1 on 5 matching bases. This CDR3 is 14 amino acids long. Per germline, CDR1 MNHEY and CDR2 SMNVEV (reference sequence). Trimming cost V 5 bases and J 2 bases, with 13 bases left between them. CDR3 nucleotide sequence: TGTGCCAGCAGTGCCACAGGAGCTACCTACGAGCAGTACTTC. Protein sequence: CASSATGATYEQYF.

V and J are TRBV7-9 and TRBJ2-7; 8 bases fit TRBD1. This CDR3 region has 14 residues. Germline CDR1 SEHNR, CDR2 FQNEAQ (reference sequence). Trimming cost V 5 bases and J 4 bases; bases outside gene matches: 7. CDR3 DNA: TGTGCCAGCAGCACCTGGACAGGGATGTACGAGCAGTACTTC. This codes for CASSTWTGMYEQYF.

The chain couples TRBV2 to TRBJ1-2; 9 bases align to TRBD1. CDR1 is SNHLY and CDR2 is FYNNEI in the germline V gene. After removal of 6 bases from V and 4 bases from J, the junction contained 6 bases not matched to a gene. This CDR3 contains 14 residues. The CDR3 DNA follows: TGTGCCAGCAGGGACCGGGACAGGGTCTATGGCTACACCTTC. Amino acid sequence: CASRDRDRVYGYTF. The full variable domain, with the rest looked up from reference TRBV2 and TRBJ1-2, is EPEVTQTPSHQVTQMGQEVILRCVPISNHLYFYWYRQILGQKVEFLVSFYNNEISEKSEIFDDQFSVERPDGSNFTLKIRSTKLEDSAMYFCASRDRDRVYGYTFGSGTRLTVV.

This chain connects TRBV29-1 to TRBJ2-7, with a possible D match to TRBD2 (5 bases). V was clipped by 3 bases and J by 4 bases, with 10 bases between them. The CDR3 contains 12 residues. The germline V gene has CDR1 SQVTM and CDR2 ANQGSEA. The CDR3 nucleotides are TGCAGCGTTGATATCGAGGGTTACGAGCAGTACTTC. As protein: CSVDIEGYEQYF.

This rearrangement joins TRBV12-5 to TRBJ2-3, with D maybe TRBD1 (5 bases). CDR3 length: 17 residues. Trimming shortened V by 5 bases and J by 4 bases, and 22 bases separated the two germline ends. Germline CDR1 LGHNT, CDR2 FRNRAP. The CDR3 sequence is CASGVSPQGGRPDTQYF. The CDR3 DNA follows: TGTGCTAGTGGTGTCTCCCCGCAGGGCGGTAGACCAGATACGCAGTATTTT. The variable domain in full, completed from reference TRBV12-5 and TRBJ2-3, reads DARVTQTPRHKVTEMGQEVTMRCQPILGHNTVFWYRQTMMQGLELLAYFRNRAPLDDSGMPKDRFSAEMPDATLATLKIQPSEPRDSAVYFCASGVSPQGGRPDTQYFGPGTRLTVL.

V is TRBV20-1 and J is TRBJ1-2; 7 bases are a match to TRBD1. This CDR3 is built from 15 residues. Germline CDR1 reads DFQATT; CDR2 reads SNEGSKA (reference sequence). V lost 3 bases, J lost 3 bases, and 10 bases stayed unmatched. CDR3 protein: CSASDYRGKDYGYTF. The CDR3 DNA is TGCAGTGCTAGCGACTACAGGGGAAAGGACTATGGCTACACCTTC.

This sequence joins TRBV3-1 and TRBJ2-5, with D perhaps assigned TRBD1 or TRBD2 (5 bases each). Germline CDR1 LGHDT, CDR2 YNNKEL (reference sequence). CDR3 length: 17 residues. V lost 0 bases and J lost 2, with 16 bases in between. The CDR3 loop is CASSQDSPGQSQETQYF. The CDR3 bases are TGTGCCAGCAGCCAAGACTCCCCGGGGCAATCACAAGAGACCCAGTACTTC.

DNA of the CDR3: TGTGCCAGCAGTGAATCCTTAGATGCAACTAATGAAAAACTGTTTTTT. Translated: CASSESLDATNEKLFF. This rearrangement joins TRBV25-1 to TRBJ1-4; D remains unclear. V was shortened by 1 base and J by 0 bases, with 9 bases between the two germline ends. Germline CDR1 is MGHDK and CDR2 is SYGVNS. The CDR3 covers 16 residues.

The V and J genes are TRBV20-1 and TRBJ1-5, with TRBD1 identical over 8 bases. CDR1 is DFQATT, CDR2 SNEGSKA, per germline (reference sequence). The ends lost 5 bases at V and 6 bases at J; junction bases unmatched: 9. The CDR3 covers 14 residues. CDR3 nucleotides: TGCAGTGCTTCCGGGACAGGAGGGACTCAGCCCCAGCATTTT. It is translated as CSASGTGGTQPQHF.

The rearrangement joins TRBV29-1 to TRBJ1-3, with D unresolved. There are 15 residues in the CDR3. Germline CDR1 reads SQVTM; CDR2 reads ANQGSEA. Trimming removed 1 base at V and 0 bases at J, with 10 bases between. CDR3 nucleotides: TGCAGCGTTGAAGTTGCGAGGGTCTCTGGAAACACCATATATTTT. Its protein product is CSVEVARVSGNTIYF.

The V and J genes are TRBV15 and TRBJ2-7; 7 positions match TRBD1. The CDR3 totals 15 residues. J gave up 11 bases and V 5 bases, and 18 bases lay outside the gene matches. The germline CDR1 and CDR2 sequences are LNHNV and YYDKDF (reference sequence). The DNA for the CDR3 is TGTGCCACCAGCTCTGGGACAGAAAATACGTTGCCGAAGTACTTC. As protein: CATSSGTENTLPKYF. The entire variable domain, with the rest obtained from reference TRBV15 and TRBJ2-7, is as follows: DAMVIQNPRYQVTQFGKPVTLSCSQTLNHNVMYWYQQKSSQAPKLLFHYYDKDFNNEADTPDNFQSRRPNTSFCFLDIRSPGLGDTAMYLCATSSGTENTLPKYFGPGTRLTVT.

The count of this clonotype is one. The gene calls are TRBV15 and TRBJ1-1, with D possibly TRBD1 on 6 matching bases. V lost 0 bases, J lost 8 bases, and 13 bases lay in between. CDR1 is LNHNV and CDR2 is YYDKDF in the germline V gene (reference sequence). There are 14 residues in the CDR3. The CDR3: CATSRDPLQGEAFF. DNA for the CDR3: TGTGCCACCAGCAGAGATCCCCTGCAGGGGGAAGCTTTCTTT.

The chain carries TRBV25-1 and TRBJ2-7, with D maybe TRBD1 (6 bases). V was clipped by 2 bases and J by 2 bases, with 19 bases between them. This CDR3 is built from 17 residues. Germline CDR1 is MGHDK and CDR2 is SYGVNS. The CDR3 DNA reads as TGTGCCAGCAGTGAACCTCTTGGGACACTAAAAGCCTACGAGCAGTACTTC. Translated, it gives CASSEPLGTLKAYEQYF.

The chain links TRBV3-1 to TRBJ2-4; D possibly corresponds to TRBD1 (5 bases). Per the germline V gene, CDR1 is LGHDT and CDR2 is YNNKEL (reference sequence). The CDR3 is 15 residues long. The V end lost 4 bases, the J end lost 8 bases, and 18 bases lay between the germline ends. CDR3 region: CASSPLWQGADIQYF. DNA for the CDR3: TGTGCCAGCAGCCCTCTATGGCAGGGTGCGGACATTCAGTACTTC.

The genes are TRBV6-2 or TRBV6-3 and TRBJ1-2, with no clear D. CDR1 is MNHEY and CDR2 is SVGEGT in the germline V gene. Between the trimmed V and J ends, which lost 5 bases and 7 bases, there was a span of 11 bases. The CDR3 is 12 residues long. CDR3 bases: TGTGCCAGCAGTCCTCCGGGAAGTGGCTACACCTTC. Amino acid sequence: CASSPPGSGYTF.

This chain links TRBV20-1 with TRBJ2-3, with 9 bases fitting TRBD1. V was clipped by 0 bases and J by 3 bases; unmatched bases: 4. This CDR3 has 15 amino acids. CDR1 is DFQATT and CDR2 is SNEGSKA in the germline V gene (reference sequence). CDR3 coding DNA: TGCAGTGCTAGAGATTCGGGACAGGGAACAGATACGCAGTATTTT. Translation gives CSARDSGQGTDTQYF.

J is TRBJ2-5 and V is TRBV20-1; 11 bases match TRBD2. CDR1 is DFQATT and CDR2 is SNEGSKA in the germline V gene (reference sequence). J lost 0 bases, V lost 0 bases, and 6 bases had no gene match. The CDR3 sequence is 17 residues long. The CDR3 DNA sequence: TGCAGTGCTAGAGAAAAGCTAGCGGGGGGAAACCAAGAGACCCAGTACTTC. This codes for CSAREKLAGGNQETQYF.

This clonotype has only one observation. The rearrangement links TRBV11-2 to TRBJ2-1; TRBD1 agrees at 8 bases. Germline assignment: CDR1 SGHAT and CDR2 FQNNGV. Unmatched junction bases numbered 5, after V lost 5 bases and J lost 2 bases. The CDR3 totals 15 residues. CDR3: CASSTTGDPYNEQFF. CDR3 bases: TGTGCCAGCAGCACGACAGGGGACCCCTACAATGAGCAGTTCTTC.